These 6 T cell receptor beta chains share one sample of origin, sequenced in a study of shared T cell receptors in the human thymus (dated by TCRdb to the early 2020s). The library was obtained by the immunoSEQ multiplex PCR assay. Held by TCRdb, this immuneACCESS table contains in-frame sequences only and omits some clones. Under half of the omission traces to an unresolved V gene where checked; the cause of the rest is unknown. In this sample the table shows about 660,000 clones, around 87% of which occur a single time. The ten largest account for 0.0094% of the sample. The same sample was also used in a study of human thymus T cells.

Material for sequencing was thymocytes. The receptor set was obtained from a boy in the first two years of life with a congenital heart defect. Donor details come from another sample of the same person, matched by shared clones.

The rearrangement joins TRBV30 to TRBJ2-3, with D unclear. V was trimmed by 6 bases and J by 5 bases, leaving 18 bases between them. This CDR3 is 14 amino acids long. The germline CDR1 and CDR2 sequences are GTSNPN and SVGIG (reference sequence). The CDR3 sequence: CACQSTVFLDTQYF. DNA of the CDR3: TGTGCCTGCCAAAGCACAGTATTTCTAGATACGCAGTATTTT.

The chain links TRBV7-6 to TRBJ2-1; D gene unclear. V lost 1 base and J lost 7, with 17 bases in between. The CDR3 loop spans 16 amino acids. CDR1 and CDR2 from the germline V gene are SGHVS and FNYEAQ. The CDR3 DNA sequence: TGTGCCAGCAGCTTAGATCGCCGCGCGACGCGGAATGAGCAGTTCTTC. It encodes CASSLDRRATRNEQFF.

This chain uses TRBV21-1 with TRBJ2-7; the table calls TRBD2, which could not be checked here. TRBV21-1 is marked as a pseudogene. This CDR3 region has 10 residues. CDR3 protein: CASSLYEQYF. CDR3 bases: TGTGCCAGCTCCCTCTACGAGCAGTACTTC.

The V call is TRBV7-9, the J call TRBJ1-6; 8 bases are shared with TRBD1. J gave up 7 bases and V 5 bases, and 4 bases lay outside the gene matches. The V gene's germline CDR1 is SEHNR and CDR2 FQNEAQ (reference sequence). There are 14 residues in the CDR3. The CDR3 reads CASSQGQGNSPLHF. For the CDR3, the DNA is TGTGCCAGCAGCCAAGGACAGGGAAATTCACCCCTCCACTTT.

This clone has a handful of counts. The chain uses TRBV19 and TRBJ1-5; the D is unclear. Between the trimmed V and J ends, which lost 3 bases and 9 bases, there was a span of 9 bases. CDR3 size: 12 residues. In germline, CDR1 is LNHDA, CDR2 SQIVND (reference sequence). DNA for the CDR3: TGTGCCAGTAGTATGAGGTTGAGGCCCCAGCATTTT. This encodes CASSMRLRPQHF.

V is TRBV25-1 and J is TRBJ2-2; 10 bases match TRBD2. Germline CDR1 reads MGHDK; CDR2 reads SYGVNS. Trimming cost V 8 bases and J 5 bases; bases outside gene matches: 14. The CDR3 has 17 residues. CDR3 sequence: CASHGQGLAGVTGELFF. As DNA, the CDR3 is TGTGCCAGCCACGGACAGGGCCTAGCGGGAGTAACCGGGGAGCTGTTTTTT.